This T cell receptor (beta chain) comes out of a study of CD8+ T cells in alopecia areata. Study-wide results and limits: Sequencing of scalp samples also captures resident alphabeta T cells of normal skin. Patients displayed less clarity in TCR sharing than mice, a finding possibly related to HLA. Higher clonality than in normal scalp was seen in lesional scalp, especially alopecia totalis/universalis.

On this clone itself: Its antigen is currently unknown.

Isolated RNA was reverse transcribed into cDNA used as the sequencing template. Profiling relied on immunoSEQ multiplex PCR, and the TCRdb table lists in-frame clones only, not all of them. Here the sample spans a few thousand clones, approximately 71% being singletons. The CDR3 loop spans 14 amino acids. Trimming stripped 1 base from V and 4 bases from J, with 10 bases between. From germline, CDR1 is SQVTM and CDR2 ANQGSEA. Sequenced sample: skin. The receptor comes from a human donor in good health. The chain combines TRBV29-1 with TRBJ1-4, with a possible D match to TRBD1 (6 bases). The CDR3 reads CSVEGSRGNEKLFF. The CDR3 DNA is TGCAGCGTTGAAGGTAGCAGGGGTAATGAAAAACTGTTTTTT.